These T cell receptor beta chains were read from a single sample in a study of cytomegalovirus exposure and HLA in healthy donors. Data came from immunoSEQ multiplex PCR; TCRdb stores just in-frame clones and leaves some out. Its table records some 130,000 clones. Material for sequencing was PBMCs. The receptors originated from a woman aged 40 to 50 in good health and CMV-seropositive. CDR3s include the opening cysteine and the closing phenylalanine or tryptophan. A D gene is named only where the DNA matches it firmly.

V gene	D gene	J gene	CDR3 DNA	CDR3 protein
TRBV28	TRBD2	TRBJ2-1	TGTGCCAGCAGTACCCGACTAGCGATATACAATGAGCAGTTCTTC	CASSTRLAIYNEQFF
TRBV7-9	-	TRBJ2-5	TGTGCCAGCAGCTTAACAGAAGAGACCCAGTACTTC	CASSLTEETQYF
TRBV20-1	-	TRBJ2-5	TGCAGTGCTAGTAGCGTAGAGACCCAGTACTTC	CSASSVETQYF
TRBV29-1	-	TRBJ1-2	TGCAGCGTTGTCAGTATGGATGGCTACACCTTC	CSVVSMDGYTF
TRBV4-2	TRBD2	TRBJ2-2	TGTGCCAGCAGCCGACTAGCGGGAGAGACCGGGGAGCTGTTTTTT	CASSRLAGETGELFF
TRBV9	TRBD1	TRBJ2-7	TGTGCCAGCAGCCCGCTCGGGACAGGTTCCTACGAGCAGTACTTC	CASSPLGTGSYEQYF
TRBV5-7	-	TRBJ2-1	TGTGCCAGCAGCTTGGTTCGGACTACAAATGAGCAGTTCTTC	CASSLVRTTNEQFF
TRBV27	-	TRBJ1-5	TGTGCCAGCAGCCCCGATCGGGGCAATCAGCCCCAGCATTTT	CASSPDRGNQPQHF
TRBV18	-	TRBJ2-5	TGTGCCAGCTCGGTCCGAGGAGTCGGGGAGACCCAGTACTTC	CASSVRGVGETQYF
TRBV27	-	TRBJ1-1	TGTGCCAGCAGTTTAACAACCCCGAACACTGAAGCTTTCTTT	CASSLTTPNTEAFF
TRBV27	TRBD2	TRBJ2-7	TGTGCCAGCAGTCCTAGCGGGAGCTCCTACGAGCAGTACTTC	CASSPSGSSYEQYF
TRBV21-1	-	TRBJ1-1	TGTGCCAGACAGCACAGGGAAGGAGGTGAAGCTTTCTTT	CARQHREGGEAFF
TRBV5-6	TRBD2	TRBJ2-7	TGTGCCAGCAGCCCGGGACTAGCGGGAGGGATTTACGAGCAGTACTTC	CASSPGLAGGIYEQYF
TRBV11-2	-	TRBJ2-7	TGTGCCAGCAGCTTATTCAGTCACGCTTACGAGCAGTACTTC	CASSLFSHAYEQYF
TRBV9	-	TRBJ1-2	TGTGCCAGCAGCGATCAAGGACACCGCTATGGCTACACCTTC	CASSDQGHRYGYTF
TRBV7-8	-	TRBJ1-1	TGTGCCAGCAGCCCTCTCCGGCAGGGGCTTGAAGCTTTCTTT	CASSPLRQGLEAFF
TRBV10-1	TRBD2	TRBJ2-4	TGCGCCAGCAGTGAGAGCGGGACGGGGATTCAGTACTTC	CASSESGTGIQYF
TRBV19	TRBD1	TRBJ1-2	TGTGCCAGTAGTCCGGGGACAGGGGATTGGTATGGCTACACCTTC	CASSPGTGDWYGYTF
TRBV9	-	TRBJ2-3	TGTGCCAGCAGCGTAGCCGGGGGGCAGACAGATACGCAGTATTTT	CASSVAGGQTDTQYF
TRBV9	TRBD2	TRBJ2-7	TGTGCCAGCAGCGTAGGGCCGGGAGGGACTTACGAGCAGTACTTC	CASSVGPGGTYEQYF
TRBV10-3	-	TRBJ2-1	TGTGCCATCAGTGAGTCGACAGGAGCCTACAATGAGCAGTTCTTC	CAISESTGAYNEQFF
TRBV7-3	-	TRBJ2-6	TGTGCCAGCAGCCCCGGGGGTGGGGCCAACGTCCTGACTTTC	CASSPGGGANVLTF
TRBV5-6	-	TRBJ2-7	TGTGCCAGCAGCCCAGGGTCTCCCTACGAGCAGTACTTC	CASSPGSPYEQYF
TRBV19	-	TRBJ2-5	TGTGCCAGTAGTACCCGGACAGATCAAGAGACCCAGTACTTC	CASSTRTDQETQYF
TRBV7-2	-	TRBJ2-1	TGTGCCAGCAGCTTTGGTCCTGACAGTGAGCAGTTCTTC	CASSFGPDSEQFF
TRBV27	-	TRBJ2-1	TGTGCCAGCAGTTTCAGTCCCCCCGAATACAATGAGCAGTTCTTC	CASSFSPPEYNEQFF
TRBV5-1	TRBD2	TRBJ2-5	TGCGCCAGCAGCTTGCGGGGGGTATTGGAAGAGACCCAGTACTTC	CASSLRGVLEETQYF
TRBV25-1	TRBD1	TRBJ1-2	TGTGCCAGCAGGGAAACAGGGGGCAGCAGTGGCTACACCTTC	CASRETGGSSGYTF
TRBV2	-	TRBJ2-1	TGTGCCACTTGGTTTGGACTCGCCAACAATGAGCAGTTCTTC	CATWFGLANNEQFF
TRBV7-9	TRBD1	TRBJ1-1	TGTGCCAGTTCCGGGACAGGGGCCTTGAACACTGAAGCTTTCTTT	CASSGTGALNTEAFF
TRBV13	-	TRBJ1-3	TGTGCCAGCAGCTTAAGTCTGGGGAGTACCTCAGGAAACACCATATATTTT	CASSLSLGSTSGNTIYF
TRBV6-1	TRBD1	TRBJ2-7	TGTGCCAGCAGTGACCCTCGGACAGGCTACCCCTACGAGCAGTACTTC	CASSDPRTGYPYEQYF
TRBV11-2	-	TRBJ1-1	TGTGCCAGCAGCTTAACCCGAAGTCGAGGGAACACTGAAGCTTTCTTT	CASSLTRSRGNTEAFF
TRBV6-5	-	TRBJ2-2	TGTGCCAGCAGTTACTCGATCAGGAACACCGGGGAGCTGTTTTTT	CASSYSIRNTGELFF
TRBV4-1	-	TRBJ2-7	TGCGCCAGCAGCCAAGATTTCCGATTAAGCGACTCCTACGAGCAGTACTTC	CASSQDFRLSDSYEQYF
TRBV27	-	TRBJ2-3	TGTGCCAGCAGTTTTGGGGGCGTCACAGATACGCAGTATTTT	CASSFGGVTDTQYF
TRBV19	-	TRBJ2-3	TGTGCCAGTAGGAACGGAGGCACAGATACGCAGTATTTT	CASRNGGTDTQYF
TRBV25-1	-	TRBJ1-3	TGTGCCAGCAGGTCCTGGGTGGAGTCCTCTGGAAACACCATATATTTT	CASRSWVESSGNTIYF
TRBV29-1	-	TRBJ1-1	TGCAGCGCCAAGGACCAGGGGACCACTGAAGCTTTCTTT	CSAKDQGTTEAFF
TRBV28	TRBD2	TRBJ2-4	TGTGCCAGCACCGGGGGGGATTGGGCCAAAAACATTCAGTACTTC	CASTGGDWAKNIQYF
TRBV5-1	-	TRBJ1-1	TGCGCCAGCAGACAGATCAACACTGAAGCTTTCTTT	CASRQINTEAFF
TRBV19	TRBD2	TRBJ2-1	TGTGCCAGTAGTATAGTTGGAGGGACTAGCGGGGCCTACAATGAGCAGTTCTTC	CASSIVGGTSGAYNEQFF